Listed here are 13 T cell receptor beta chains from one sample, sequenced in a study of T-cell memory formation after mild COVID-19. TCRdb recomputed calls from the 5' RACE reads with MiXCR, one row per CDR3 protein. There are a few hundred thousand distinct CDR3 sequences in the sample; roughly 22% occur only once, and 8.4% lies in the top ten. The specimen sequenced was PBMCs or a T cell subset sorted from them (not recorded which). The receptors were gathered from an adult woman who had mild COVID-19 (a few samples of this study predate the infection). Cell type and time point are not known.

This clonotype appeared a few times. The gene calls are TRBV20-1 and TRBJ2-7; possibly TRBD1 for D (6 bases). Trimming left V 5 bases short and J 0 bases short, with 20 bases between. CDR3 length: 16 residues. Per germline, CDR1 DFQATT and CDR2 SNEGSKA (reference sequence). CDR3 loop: CSASTGPAQSSYEQYF. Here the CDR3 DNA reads TGCAGTGCTTCTACAGGGCCGGCGCAGAGCTCCTACGAGCAGTACTTC.

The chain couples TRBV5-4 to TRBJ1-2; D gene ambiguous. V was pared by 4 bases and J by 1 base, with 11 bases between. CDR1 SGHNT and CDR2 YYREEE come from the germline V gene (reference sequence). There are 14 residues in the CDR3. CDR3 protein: CASSLPGLNYGYTF. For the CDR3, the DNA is TGTGCCAGCAGCCTCCCGGGTCTTAACTATGGCTACACCTTC.

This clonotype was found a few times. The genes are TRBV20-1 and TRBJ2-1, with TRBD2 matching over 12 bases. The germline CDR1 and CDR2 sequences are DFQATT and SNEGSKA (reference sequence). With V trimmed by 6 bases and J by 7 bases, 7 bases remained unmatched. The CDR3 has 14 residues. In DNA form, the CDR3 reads TGCAGTGCCGGACTAGCGGGAATCGGTAATGAGCAGTTCTTC. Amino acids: CSAGLAGIGNEQFF.

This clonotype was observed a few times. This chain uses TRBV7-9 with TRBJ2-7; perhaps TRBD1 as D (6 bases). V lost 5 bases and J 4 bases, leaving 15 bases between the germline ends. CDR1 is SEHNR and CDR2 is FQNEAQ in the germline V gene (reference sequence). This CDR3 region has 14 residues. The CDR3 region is CASSTGTFRYEQYF. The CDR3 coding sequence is TGTGCCAGCAGCACTGGGACATTTAGGTACGAGCAGTACTTC.

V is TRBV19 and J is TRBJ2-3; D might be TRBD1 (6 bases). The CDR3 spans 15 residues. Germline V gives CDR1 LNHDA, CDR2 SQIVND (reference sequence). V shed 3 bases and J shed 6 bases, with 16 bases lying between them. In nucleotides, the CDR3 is TGTGCCAGTAGTATCGGTAGAGGGGGTATGGATACGCAGTATTTT. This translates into CASSIGRGGMDTQYF.

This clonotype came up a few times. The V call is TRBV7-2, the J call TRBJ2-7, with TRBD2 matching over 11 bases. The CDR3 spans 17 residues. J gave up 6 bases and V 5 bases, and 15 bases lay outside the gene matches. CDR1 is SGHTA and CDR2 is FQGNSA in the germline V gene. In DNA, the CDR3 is TGTGCCAGCAGCCCGCCGGGAATAGCGGGAGGGAAGTCCGAGCAGTACTTC. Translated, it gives CASSPPGIAGGKSEQYF. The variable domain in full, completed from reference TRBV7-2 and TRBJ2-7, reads GAGVSQSPSNKVTEKGKDVELRCDPISGHTALYWYRQSLGQGLEFLIYFQGNSAPDKSGLPSDRFSAERTGGSVSTLTIQRTQQEDSAVYLCASSPPGIAGGKSEQYFGPGTRLTVT.

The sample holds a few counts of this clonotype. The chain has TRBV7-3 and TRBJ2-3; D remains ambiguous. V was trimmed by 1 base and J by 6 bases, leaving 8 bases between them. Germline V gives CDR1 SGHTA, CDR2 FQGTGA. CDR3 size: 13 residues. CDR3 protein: CASSLSLMDTQYF. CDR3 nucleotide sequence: TGTGCCAGCAGCTTAAGCCTGATGGATACGCAGTATTTT. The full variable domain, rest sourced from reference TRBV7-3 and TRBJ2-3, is GAGVSQTPSNKVTEKGKYVELRCDPISGHTALYWYRQSLGQGPEFLIYFQGTGAADDSGLPNDRFFAVRPEGSVSTLKIQRTERGDSAVYLCASSLSLMDTQYFGPGTRLTVL.

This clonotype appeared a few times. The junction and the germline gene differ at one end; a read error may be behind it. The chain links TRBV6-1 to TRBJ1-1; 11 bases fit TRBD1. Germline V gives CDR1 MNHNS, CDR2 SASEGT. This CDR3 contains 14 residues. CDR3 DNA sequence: TGTGCCAGCAGCCTCGGGACAGGGGGAGGACCGCTCCTTTTT. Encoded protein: CASSLGTGGGPLLF.

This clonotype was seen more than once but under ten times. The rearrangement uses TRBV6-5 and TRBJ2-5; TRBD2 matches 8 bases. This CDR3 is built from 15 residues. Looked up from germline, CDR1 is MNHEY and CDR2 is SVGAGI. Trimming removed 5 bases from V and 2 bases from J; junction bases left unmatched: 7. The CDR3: CASSPRVAGQETQYF. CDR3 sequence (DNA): TGTGCCAGCAGTCCCCGGGTAGCGGGACAAGAGACCCAGTACTTC.

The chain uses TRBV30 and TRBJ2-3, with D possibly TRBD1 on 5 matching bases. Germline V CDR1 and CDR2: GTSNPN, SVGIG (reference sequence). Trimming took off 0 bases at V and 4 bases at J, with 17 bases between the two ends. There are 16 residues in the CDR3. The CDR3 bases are TGTGCCTGGAGTGTACTAAGGGGCAGTCCGCCAGATACGCAGTATTTT. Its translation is CAWSVLRGSPPDTQYF.

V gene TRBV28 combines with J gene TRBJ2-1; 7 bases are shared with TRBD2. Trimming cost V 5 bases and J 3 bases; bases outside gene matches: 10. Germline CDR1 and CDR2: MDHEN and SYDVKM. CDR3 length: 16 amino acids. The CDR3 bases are TGTGCCAGCAGTCCTTCATTAGCGGGCCTCTACAATGAGCAGTTCTTC. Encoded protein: CASSPSLAGLYNEQFF.

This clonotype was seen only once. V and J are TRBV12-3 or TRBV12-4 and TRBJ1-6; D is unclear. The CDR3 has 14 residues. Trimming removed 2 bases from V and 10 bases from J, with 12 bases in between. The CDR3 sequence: CASSLQGSRSPLHF. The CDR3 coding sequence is TGTGCCAGCAGTTTACAAGGGTCCAGGTCACCCCTCCACTTT.

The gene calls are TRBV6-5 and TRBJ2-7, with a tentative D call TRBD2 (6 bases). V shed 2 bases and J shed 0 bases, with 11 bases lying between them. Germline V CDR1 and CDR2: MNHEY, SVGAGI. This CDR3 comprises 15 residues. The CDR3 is CASSYRGSSSYEQYF. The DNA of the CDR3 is TGTGCCAGCAGTTACCGGGGGAGCAGCTCCTACGAGCAGTACTTC.